This TCR beta chain is drawn from a study of blood T cell repertoires in COVID-19. Background on the study: The study drew acute and convalescent COVID-19 samples from the United States, Italy and Spain. PBMCs, B-cell-depleted T cells, or T cells were the source of the cDNA or gDNA that made up the material.

Original data processing: Reference gene primer amplification gave estimated nucleated cell counts. TCRdb's table, derived via immunoSEQ multiplex PCR, lists solely in-frame clones and lacks some. V, J and clone size were drawn from that table, and D and trimming were deduced from the DNA. The data hold 130,000 to 150,000 clones, with approximately 80% observed a single time. Losses at the gene ends were 1 base for V and 0 bases for J; bases not matched to a gene: 1. The CDR3 spans 16 residues. Germline values: CDR1 SEHNR, CDR2 FQNEAQ (reference sequence). What was sequenced was peripheral blood. This chain links TRBV7-9 with TRBJ1-1; 11 positions match TRBD1. The receptor comes from a human donor in a cohort sampled during active COVID-19. The CDR3 region has the DNA TGTGCCAGCAGCTTAGGGACAGGGGGCATGAACACTGAAGCTTTCTTT. This translates into CASSLGTGGMNTEAFF.